This T cell receptor (beta chain) was profiled in a study of glioma-infiltrating T cells after dendritic cell vaccination. About the study: Patients had newly diagnosed or recurrent glioblastoma and received dendritic cell vaccines. The vaccine used monocyte-derived dendritic cells pulsed overnight with autologous tumor lysate.

As to time point: after dendritic cell vaccination, including at tumor progression/relapse. Clones were read by immunoSEQ multiplex PCR, and TCRdb kept only the in-frame ones, dropping some. The sample contains 75,000 to 95,000 clones, 87% of which appear only once. V lost 4 bases to trimming and J lost 4 bases; unmatched junction nucleotides: 7. Looked up from germline, CDR1 is SGHRS and CDR2 is YFSETQ. This CDR3 spans 16 amino acids. This clone was observed a handful of times. The sample in question was blood, obtained after dendritic cell vaccination. The TCR was taken from a human donor with glioblastoma. V usage is TRBV5-1 and J usage is TRBJ2-2; 10 nucleotides agree with TRBD1. CDR3 coding DNA: TGCGCCAGCAGCCTCGCCGGGACAGGGGTCACCGGGGAGCTGTTTTTT. It translates to CASSLAGTGVTGELFF.